A single T cell receptor beta chain is shown here with its context. These data come from a study of blood T cell repertoires in COVID-19. Profiling relied on immunoSEQ multiplex PCR, and the TCRdb table lists in-frame clones only, not all of them. The sample includes approximately 140,000 clones, approximately 80% of them seen just once. Clinical history reported by participants formed the basis on which cohorts were assigned. The sequenced material came from PBMCs or T cells enriched from blood (not recorded which). The sequence came from a man aged 45-60 years in a cohort exposed to, infected with or recovered from COVID-19 (not recorded which).

The CDR3 is CASSPGPLLFF. For the CDR3, the DNA is TGTGCCAGCAGCCCTGGGCCACTTCTGTTTTTT. This sequence joins TRBV3-1 (or the pseudogene TRBV3-2) and TRBJ1-4; D uncertain. This CDR3 region has 11 residues. V shed 4 bases and J shed 14 bases, with 11 bases lying between them. Germline-derived CDR1 and CDR2 are LGHDT and YNNKEL (reference sequence).